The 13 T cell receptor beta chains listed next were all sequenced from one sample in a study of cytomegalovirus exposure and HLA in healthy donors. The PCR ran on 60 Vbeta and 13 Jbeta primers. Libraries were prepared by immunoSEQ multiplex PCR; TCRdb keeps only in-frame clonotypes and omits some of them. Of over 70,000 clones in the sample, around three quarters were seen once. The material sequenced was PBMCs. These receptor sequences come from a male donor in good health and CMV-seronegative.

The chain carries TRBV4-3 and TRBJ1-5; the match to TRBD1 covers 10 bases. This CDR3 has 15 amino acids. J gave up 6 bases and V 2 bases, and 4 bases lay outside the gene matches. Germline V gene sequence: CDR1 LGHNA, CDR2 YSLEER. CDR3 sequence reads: CASSQTTGGGQPQHF. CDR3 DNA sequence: TGCGCCAGCAGCCAAACGACAGGGGGCGGTCAGCCCCAGCATTTT.

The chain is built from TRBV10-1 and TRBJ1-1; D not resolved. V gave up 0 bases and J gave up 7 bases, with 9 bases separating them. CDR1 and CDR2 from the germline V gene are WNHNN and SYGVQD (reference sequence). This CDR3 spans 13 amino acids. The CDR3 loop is CASSESRQLEAFF. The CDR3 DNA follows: TGCGCCAGCAGTGAGTCGCGGCAGCTTGAAGCTTTCTTT.

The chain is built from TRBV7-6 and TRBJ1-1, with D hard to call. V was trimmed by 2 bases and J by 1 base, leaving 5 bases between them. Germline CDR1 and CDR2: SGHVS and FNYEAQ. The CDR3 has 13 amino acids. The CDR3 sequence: CASSLPENTEAFF. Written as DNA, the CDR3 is TGTGCCAGCAGCTTACCAGAGAACACTGAAGCTTTCTTT.

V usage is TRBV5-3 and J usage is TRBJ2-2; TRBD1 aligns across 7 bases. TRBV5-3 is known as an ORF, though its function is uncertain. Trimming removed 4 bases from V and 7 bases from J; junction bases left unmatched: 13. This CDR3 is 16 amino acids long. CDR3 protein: CARSGGQDLLGGELFF. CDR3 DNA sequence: TGTGCCAGAAGCGGTGGACAGGACCTTCTAGGCGGGGAGCTGTTTTTT.

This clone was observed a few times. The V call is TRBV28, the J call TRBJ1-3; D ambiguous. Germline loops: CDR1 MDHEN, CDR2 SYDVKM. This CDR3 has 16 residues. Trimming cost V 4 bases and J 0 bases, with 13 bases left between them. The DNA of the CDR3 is TGTGCCAGCAGTTCCCCTTCCGGGAGCTCTGGAAACACCATATATTTT. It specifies CASSSPSGSSGNTIYF.

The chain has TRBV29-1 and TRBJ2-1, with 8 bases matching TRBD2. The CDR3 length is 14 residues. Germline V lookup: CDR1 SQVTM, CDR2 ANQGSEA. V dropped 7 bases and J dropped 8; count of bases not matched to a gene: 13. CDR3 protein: CSGAGEGRPDEQFF. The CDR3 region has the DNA TGCAGCGGAGCGGGGGAGGGCCGTCCGGATGAGCAGTTCTTC.

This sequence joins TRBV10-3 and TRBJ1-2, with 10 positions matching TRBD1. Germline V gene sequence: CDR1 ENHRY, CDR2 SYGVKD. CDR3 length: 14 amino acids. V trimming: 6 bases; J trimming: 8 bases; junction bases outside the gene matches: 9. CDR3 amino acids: CAIRGQGKSEGYTF. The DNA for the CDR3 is TGTGCCATCAGGGGACAGGGGAAGTCGGAAGGCTACACCTTC.

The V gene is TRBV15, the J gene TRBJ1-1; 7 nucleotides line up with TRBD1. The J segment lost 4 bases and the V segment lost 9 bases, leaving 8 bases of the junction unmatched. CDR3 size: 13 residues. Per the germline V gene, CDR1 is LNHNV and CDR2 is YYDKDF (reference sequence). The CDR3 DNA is TGTGCCACTCGACAGGGAACGAGCACTGAAGCTTTCTTT. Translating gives CATRQGTSTEAFF. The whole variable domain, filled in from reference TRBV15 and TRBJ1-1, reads DAMVIQNPRYQVTQFGKPVTLSCSQTLNHNVMYWYQQKSSQAPKLLFHYYDKDFNNEADTPDNFQSRRPNTSFCFLDIRSPGLGDTAMYLCATRQGTSTEAFFGQGTRLTVV.

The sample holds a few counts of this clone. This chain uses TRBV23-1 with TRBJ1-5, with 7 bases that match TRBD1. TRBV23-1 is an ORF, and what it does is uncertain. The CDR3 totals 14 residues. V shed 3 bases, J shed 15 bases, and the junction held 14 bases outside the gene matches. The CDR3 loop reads CASSQRDSPHVWHF. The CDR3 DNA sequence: TGCGCCAGCAGTCAGAGGGACAGCCCCCACGTTTGGCATTTT.

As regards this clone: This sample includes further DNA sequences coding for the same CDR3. The CDR3 loop is CASSLALSSGGARLNTQYF. CDR3 DNA: TGTGCCAGCAGCTTAGCTCTATCTAGCGGGGGGGCCCGGTTGAATACGCAGTATTTT. This chain links TRBV7-2 with TRBJ2-3, with 12 bases fitting TRBD2. The germline V gene encodes CDR1 SGHTA and CDR2 FQGNSA. CDR3 length: 19 amino acids. The J segment lost 7 bases and the V segment lost 0 bases, leaving 14 bases of the junction unmatched.

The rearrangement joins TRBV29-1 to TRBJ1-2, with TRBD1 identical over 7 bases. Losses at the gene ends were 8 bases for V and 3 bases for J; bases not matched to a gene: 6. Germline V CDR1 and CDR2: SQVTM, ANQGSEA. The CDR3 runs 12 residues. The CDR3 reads CSYDRVYYGYTF. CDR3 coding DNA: TGCAGCTACGACAGGGTATACTATGGCTACACCTTC.

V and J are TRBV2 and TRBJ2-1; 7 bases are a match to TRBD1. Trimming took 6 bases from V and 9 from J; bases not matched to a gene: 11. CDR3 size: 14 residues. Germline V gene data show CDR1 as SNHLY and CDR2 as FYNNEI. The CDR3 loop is CASRLTTGKGEQFF. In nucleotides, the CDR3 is TGTGCCAGCAGACTGACGACAGGGAAAGGTGAGCAGTTCTTC.

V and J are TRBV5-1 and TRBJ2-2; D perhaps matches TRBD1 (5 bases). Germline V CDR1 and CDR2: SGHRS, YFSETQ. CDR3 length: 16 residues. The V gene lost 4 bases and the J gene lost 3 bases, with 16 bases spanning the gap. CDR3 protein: CASSHQKGLDTGELFF. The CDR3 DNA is TGCGCCAGCAGCCATCAGAAGGGGCTGGACACCGGGGAGCTGTTTTTT.